Each of the 24 T cell receptor beta chains below was sequenced from the same sample in a study of shared clonotypes between healthy human individuals. Repertoires were generated with immunoSEQ multiplex PCR, while TCRdb's copy carries only in-frame clones and drops some. Here the sample spans about 2.3 million clones, approximately 93% being singletons. Sample: naive CD4+ T cells from PBMCs. Noted subset: CD45RA+ positively selected. These receptors originate from a man aged 18 to 29 in good health. Some clones in this sample may be carry-over from other donors' samples.

In DNA, the CDR3 is TGTGCCAGTAGTGACAGGAGTCAAGAGACCCAGTACTTC. Translating it yields CASSDRSQETQYF. The chain recombines TRBV19 with TRBJ2-5, with D tentatively TRBD1 (6 bases). V lost 5 bases to trimming and J lost 2 bases, with 9 bases between them. Germline assignment: CDR1 LNHDA and CDR2 SQIVND (reference sequence). The CDR3 extends over 13 amino acids.

The rearrangement uses TRBV5-1 and TRBJ2-5; 14 nucleotides align to TRBD2. The CDR3 covers 18 residues. The V gene end was trimmed by 4 bases and the J gene end by 5 bases; junction bases not matched to a gene: 13. Germline V gene sequence: CDR1 SGHRS, CDR2 YFSETQ. CDR3 residues: CASSGAGLAGGLGETQYF. The CDR3 nucleotides are TGCGCCAGCAGCGGGGCCGGACTAGCGGGAGGTTTAGGGGAGACCCAGTACTTC.

The V call is TRBV25-1, the J call TRBJ1-1; TRBD1 aligns across 9 bases. The V and J ends lost 1 base and 1 base, in that order; junction bases with no gene match: 4. The CDR3 runs 16 residues. Germline CDR1 is MGHDK and CDR2 is SYGVNS. The CDR3 region has the DNA TGTGCCAGCAGTGAATTACGGGACAGGGCGAACACTGAAGCTTTCTTT. This gives the protein CASSELRDRANTEAFF. The full variable domain, with the rest looked up from reference TRBV25-1 and TRBJ1-1, is EADIYQTPRYLVIGTGKKITLECSQTMGHDKMYWYQQDPGMELHLIHYSYGVNSTEKGDLSSESTVSRIRTEHFPLTLESARPSHTSQYLCASSELRDRANTEAFFGQGTRLTVV.

The chain is built from TRBV9 and TRBJ1-1; tentatively, D is TRBD1 (5 bases). V lost 0 bases and J lost 7, with 16 bases in between. Germline V gives CDR1 SGDLS, CDR2 YYNGEE. The CDR3 has 15 residues. The CDR3 sequence is CASSVAPGSWNEAFF. CDR3 nucleotide sequence: TGTGCCAGCAGCGTAGCGCCAGGGTCGTGGAATGAAGCTTTCTTT.

CDR3 in amino acids: CASSPSTRRWINTEAFF. Here the CDR3 DNA reads TGTGCCAGCAGTCCCTCAACCCGGCGATGGATCAACACTGAAGCTTTCTTT. The V and J genes are TRBV27 and TRBJ1-1; no firm D call. The germline V and J ends were trimmed by 5 bases and 2 bases, with 21 bases remaining between them. The length of the CDR3 is 17 residues. Per germline, CDR1 MNHEY and CDR2 SMNVEV (reference sequence).

The chain combines TRBV5-1 with TRBJ2-7; D is undetermined. The V gene lost 0 bases and the J gene lost 2 bases, with 6 bases spanning the gap. This CDR3 spans 13 amino acids. CDR1 SGHRS and CDR2 YFSETQ come from the germline V gene. The CDR3 spells CASSLDMAYEQYF. The DNA of the CDR3 is TGCGCCAGCAGCTTGGACATGGCCTACGAGCAGTACTTC.

This chain connects TRBV5-1 to TRBJ2-1, with 8 nucleotides matching TRBD1. The germline V gene has CDR1 SGHRS and CDR2 YFSETQ. This CDR3 is 13 amino acids long. J gave up 9 bases and V 4 bases, and 6 bases lay outside the gene matches. CDR3 DNA: TGCGCCAGCAGCAAGGACAGGGCGGTTGAGCAGTTCTTC. Translated, it gives CASSKDRAVEQFF.

DNA of the CDR3: TGCGCCAGGAAAACCTGGGGACAGGGGTCGGACATTCAGTACTTC. Translated: CARKTWGQGSDIQYF. This chain links TRBV10-1 with TRBJ2-4; 10 bases line up with TRBD1. The CDR3 has 15 amino acids. Looked up from germline, CDR1 is WNHNN and CDR2 is SYGVQD (reference sequence). Trimming took 9 bases from V and 8 from J; bases not matched to a gene: 13.

V and J are TRBV6-1 and TRBJ2-3, with TRBD2 as a possible D gene (6 bases). The germline V gene encodes CDR1 MNHNS and CDR2 SASEGT. Trimming shortened V by 9 bases and J by 0 bases, and 7 bases separated the two germline ends. The CDR3 loop spans 12 amino acids. In DNA, the CDR3 is TGTGCCAGTGCGGGGAGCACAGATACGCAGTATTTT. It yields the protein CASAGSTDTQYF.

This clone came up once. The rearrangement uses TRBV5-4 and TRBJ2-7; 7 nucleotides align to TRBD2. The CDR3 length is 15 residues. Germline V gene sequence: CDR1 SGHNT, CDR2 YYREEE (reference sequence). The trim removed 1 base at V and 4 bases at J, leaving 8 bases unmatched. The CDR3, as DNA: TGTGCCAGCAGCTTGCGGGGCGGGAGCGCGTACGAGCAGTACTTC. This translates into CASSLRGGSAYEQYF.

The chain combines TRBV7-3 with TRBJ2-1; TRBD2 matches at 8 bases. V shed 2 bases and J 7 bases; nucleotides not matched to a gene: 7. The CDR3 totals 15 residues. Germline V gene data show CDR1 as SGHTA and CDR2 as FQGTGA. The CDR3 nucleotides read TGTGCCAGCAGCTTACAGGGACTAGTCGGTAATGAGCAGTTCTTC. This encodes CASSLQGLVGNEQFF.

This clone was observed a single time. The gene calls are TRBV7-2 and TRBJ1-2; no reliable D call. This CDR3 is built from 11 residues. The germline V gene has CDR1 SGHTA and CDR2 FQGNSA. Trimming took off 4 bases at V and 13 bases at J, with 13 bases between the two ends. The CDR3 sequence: CASSSLVGATF. The CDR3 nucleotides are TGTGCCAGCAGCTCCTTAGTCGGCGCCACCTTC.

This clone appeared once. This chain links TRBV5-8 with TRBJ2-3, with TRBD1 identical over 9 bases. J lost 3 bases, V lost 4 bases, and 6 bases had no gene match. Looked up from germline, CDR1 is SGHTS and CDR2 is YDEGEE. This CDR3 has 15 residues. CDR3 sequence: CASSRPGQGTDTQYF. The CDR3 nucleotides read TGTGCCAGCAGCCGACCGGGACAGGGAACAGATACGCAGTATTTT.

V and J are TRBV7-3 and TRBJ2-1; TRBD1 might be the D (6 bases). CDR3 length: 13 amino acids. Trimming left V 2 bases short and J 10 bases short, with 12 bases between. Germline values: CDR1 SGHTA, CDR2 FQGTGA. CDR3 nucleotide sequence: TGTGCCAGCAGCTTAGCTTTCACAGGGGAGCAGTTCTTC. This sequence encodes CASSLAFTGEQFF.

The J gene is TRBJ2-1, the V gene TRBV5-4; weak D call: TRBD2 (6 bases). CDR3 length: 16 residues. V was clipped by 0 bases and J by 1 base, with 11 bases between them. Germline V gene lookup returns CDR1 SGHNT and CDR2 YYREEE (reference sequence). As DNA, the CDR3 is TGTGCCAGCAGCTTGGCGGGAGTAGTGTCCTACAATGAGCAGTTCTTC. It yields the protein CASSLAGVVSYNEQFF.

V usage is TRBV18 and J usage is TRBJ2-2; D is possibly TRBD1 or TRBD2 (6 bases each). The ends were cut back, 3 bases at V and 3 bases at J, with 14 bases in the middle. Germline CDR1 reads KGHSH; CDR2 reads LQKENI. The CDR3 spans 16 residues. CDR3 in amino acids: CASSPRRGGDTGELFF. CDR3 in DNA: TGTGCCAGCTCACCCCGCAGGGGAGGTGACACCGGGGAGCTGTTTTTT.

J is TRBJ1-4 and V is TRBV6-4; 9 nucleotides line up with TRBD1. This CDR3 comprises 17 residues. Germline trimming cut 4 bases from V and 0 bases from J; bases unmatched to any gene: 6. Germline CDR1 reads MRHNA; CDR2 reads SNTAGT. Written as DNA, the CDR3 is TGTGCCAGCAGTGGACGCGGACAGGGGCCAACTAATGAAAAACTGTTTTTT. As protein: CASSGRGQGPTNEKLFF.

For this clone: One end of the junction varies from germline; a read error may be responsible. The chain uses TRBV27 and TRBJ1-1, with D maybe TRBD1 (5 bases). The length of the CDR3 is 16 residues. The germline gives CDR1 MNHEY, CDR2 SMNVEV (reference sequence). CDR3 DNA sequence: TGTGCCAGCAGTTTATTGCCCCGATGGGGGAACGCTGAAGCTTTCTTT. As protein: CASSLLPRWGNAEAFF.

The chain has TRBV9 and TRBJ1-2; D remains unclear. V shed 3 bases and J shed 5 bases, with 14 bases lying between them. In germline, CDR1 is SGDLS, CDR2 YYNGEE. CDR3 length equals 14 residues. CDR3 residues: CASSAPRPGYGYTF. The CDR3 DNA follows: TGTGCCAGCAGCGCCCCCCGCCCCGGTTATGGCTACACCTTC.

This clone was observed a handful of times. The sample has other DNA sequences that encode this CDR3 too. The chain recombines TRBV5-1 with TRBJ2-3, with D unresolved. Germline values: CDR1 SGHRS, CDR2 YFSETQ. The CDR3 covers 12 residues. Trimming stripped 4 bases from V and 2 bases from J, with 5 bases between. The CDR3 is CASSQNTDTQYF. In DNA, the CDR3 is TGCGCCAGCAGCCAGAACACAGATACGCAGTATTTT. Complete variable domain (other parts from reference TRBV5-1 and TRBJ2-3): KAGVTQTPRYLIKTRGQQVTLSCSPISGHRSVSWYQQTPGQGLQFLFEYFSETQRNKGNFPGRFSGRQFSNSRSEMNVSTLELGDSALYLCASSQNTDTQYFGPGTRLTVL.

The chain employs TRBV28 and TRBJ2-7; D perhaps matches TRBD1 (6 bases). Germline CDR1 and CDR2: MDHEN and SYDVKM. The CDR3 runs to 15 residues. Trimming took off 6 bases at V and 0 bases at J, with 15 bases between the two ends. DNA for the CDR3: TGTGCCAGCAGCCGAACAGGGTACAGCTCCTACGAGCAGTACTTC. Its protein is CASSRTGYSSYEQYF.

V and J are TRBV19 and TRBJ1-3; TRBD1 agrees at 10 bases. In germline, CDR1 is LNHDA, CDR2 SQIVND (reference sequence). The CDR3 totals 19 residues. V lost 6 bases and J lost 0; bases outside the gene matches: 14. The CDR3 DNA sequence: TGTGCCAGTAGGACGACAGGGGGCTCCTCGTTCGCCTCTGGAAACACCATATATTTT. It translates to CASRTTGGSSFASGNTIYF. Filled out from reference TRBV19 and TRBJ1-3, the complete variable domain reads DGGITQSPKYLFRKEGQNVTLSCEQNLNHDAMYWYRQDPGQGLRLIYYSQIVNDFQKGDIAEGYSVSREKKESFPLTVTSAQKNPTAFYLCASRTTGGSSFASGNTIYFGEGSWLTVV.

The CDR3 sequence is CASSSTSQVSLNYGYTF. DNA of the CDR3: TGTGCCAGCAGCTCAACCTCACAGGTGTCGTTGAACTATGGCTACACCTTC. V and J are TRBV5-5 and TRBJ1-2; a weak D match, TRBD1 (5 bases). This CDR3 region has 17 residues. The V gene lost 3 bases and the J gene lost 2 bases, with 20 bases spanning the gap. Germline CDR1 reads SGHKS; CDR2 reads YYEKEE (reference sequence).

The genes are TRBV5-4 and TRBJ1-2, with a weak D call TRBD1 (5 bases). The germline V and J ends were trimmed by 2 bases and 11 bases, with 13 bases remaining between them. There are 12 residues in the CDR3. Looked up from germline, CDR1 is SGHNT and CDR2 is YYREEE (reference sequence). CDR3 sequence reads: CASSFIGAPYTF. CDR3 DNA: TGTGCCAGCAGCTTTATCGGGGCACCTTACACCTTC.